Listed below are T cell receptor beta chains from one sample, sequenced in a study of blood T cell repertoires in COVID-19. Sequenced by immunoSEQ multiplex PCR; TCRdb stores in-frame clones only, minus some. The sample lists 150,000 to 200,000 clones, roughly 80% occurring once. The material sequenced was PBMCs or T cells enriched from blood (not recorded which). The receptors were sampled from a man in his forties or fifties who had recovered from COVID-19. CDR3s include the opening cysteine and the closing phenylalanine or tryptophan. The D gene is left open where the match is weak. Clone size, where shown, is once, few, many, or a class for clones that have expanded.

TRBV4-3	NA	NA	TRBJ1-3	CASSRGMGGTGNTIYF	TGCGCCAGCAGCAGAGGGATGGGGGGAACTGGAAACACCATATATTTT
TRBV25-1	NA	NA	TRBJ1-4	CASSAGTTENYLNEKLFF	TGTGCCAGCAGTGCCGGGACAACTGAGAATTACCTTAATGAAAAACTGTTTTTT
TRBV18	NA	NA	TRBJ2-5	CASSPPSGQQETQYF	TGTGCCAGCTCACCACCTAGCGGTCAGCAAGAGACCCAGTACTTC
TRBV6-5	NA	NA	TRBJ2-3	CASSSQDYDTQYF	TGTGCCAGCAGTTCCCAGGACTACGATACGCAGTATTTT
TRBV3-1/TRBV3-2	TRBD1	NA	TRBJ2-1	CASSQGWTGQTYNEQFF	TGTGCCAGCAGCCAAGGTTGGACAGGACAAACCTACAATGAGCAGTTCTTC
TRBV2	TRBD2	once	TRBJ2-1	CASTTGLAGGHEQFF	TGTGCCAGCACTACGGGACTAGCGGGAGGACATGAGCAGTTCTTC
TRBV7-2	NA	NA	TRBJ1-5	CASSDLGLSNQPQHF	TGTGCCAGCAGCGACCTGGGACTCTCAAATCAGCCCCAGCATTTT
TRBV7-2	TRBD2	once	TRBJ2-3	CASSSTSGHRTDTQYF	TGTGCCAGCAGCTCTACTAGCGGTCACAGAACAGATACGCAGTATTTT
TRBV19	NA	once	TRBJ2-2	CASSVTSSAGELFF	TGTGCCAGTAGTGTTACTAGTTCCGCCGGGGAGCTGTTTTTT
TRBV28	NA	NA	TRBJ2-3	CASSSLTDTQYF	TGTGCCAGCTCGTCACTCACAGATACGCAGTATTTT
TRBV29-1	NA	NA	TRBJ1-3	CSVERYNSGNTIYF	TGCAGCGTTGAGAGGTACAACTCTGGAAACACCATATATTTT
TRBV28	TRBD2	NA	TRBJ2-1	CASKGEGFYNEQFF	TGTGCCAGCAAAGGGGAGGGCTTCTACAATGAGCAGTTCTTC
TRBV27	TRBD2	NA	TRBJ2-3	CASSSVAGGPGRQYF	TGTGCCAGCAGTTCGGTTGCGGGAGGGCCCGGAAGGCAGTATTTT
TRBV27	TRBD1	NA	TRBJ1-5	CASSIPGQRSPLLSSNQPQHF	TGTGCCAGCAGTATACCGGGACAGAGGTCCCCTTTGCTTAGTAGCAATCAGCCCCAGCATTTT
TRBV9	NA	NA	TRBJ2-3	CASSVALGANTDTQYF	TGTGCCAGCAGCGTAGCTCTGGGGGCTAACACAGATACGCAGTATTTT
TRBV5-4	TRBD1	NA	TRBJ2-7	CASSRTGPSYEQYF	TGTGCCAGCAGCCGGACAGGACCCTCCTACGAGCAGTACTTC
TRBV2	NA	NA	TRBJ2-5	CASSEIVGRETQYF	TGTGCCAGCAGTGAAATAGTAGGGAGAGAGACCCAGTACTTC
TRBV4-3	NA	many	TRBJ1-2	CASSQDLTGSPSYGYTF	TGCGCCAGCAGCCAAGATTTAACAGGGTCTCCCTCCTATGGCTACACCTTC
TRBV7-9	NA	NA	TRBJ1-1	CASSFYEDTEAFF	TGTGCCAGCAGCTTCTATGAGGACACTGAAGCTTTCTTT
TRBV6-6	TRBD1	NA	TRBJ1-2	CASSYSYRGTYGYTF	TGTGCCAGCAGTTACTCGTACAGGGGAACCTATGGCTACACCTTC
TRBV28	NA	once	TRBJ2-2	CASTTVRTGELFF	TGTGCCAGCACTACAGTGCGCACCGGGGAGCTGTTTTTT
TRBV10-3	NA	NA	TRBJ2-5	CATGSGSAQETQYF	TGTGCCACCGGAAGCGGGTCAGCACAAGAGACCCAGTACTTC
TRBV11-2	NA	NA	TRBJ1-3	CASSLARTSGNTIYF	TGTGCCAGCAGCTTAGCCAGAACCTCTGGAAACACCATATATTTT
TRBV28	NA	NA	TRBJ2-7	CASRQNSYEQYF	TGTGCCAGCCGACAGAATTCCTACGAGCAGTACTTC
TRBV5-5	NA	NA	TRBJ2-3	CASSLARVRTDTQYF	TGTGCCAGCAGCTTGGCCAGGGTCAGGACAGATACGCAGTATTTT
TRBV4-3	TRBD2	NA	TRBJ2-3	CASSQALAGGVDTQYF	TGCGCCAGCAGCCAGGCACTAGCGGGAGGGGTGGATACGCAGTATTTT
TRBV28	TRBD1	NA	TRBJ2-6	CASSFLVVRQGASGANVLTF	TGTGCCAGCAGTTTTCTAGTAGTGCGACAGGGGGCCTCTGGGGCCAACGTCCTGACTTTC
TRBV28	NA	NA	TRBJ2-1	CASTPWSNEQFF	TGTGCCAGCACCCCTTGGAGCAATGAGCAGTTCTTC
TRBV7-2	NA	NA	TRBJ1-4	CASSFQSTNEKLFF	TGTGCCAGCAGCTTCCAGTCAACTAATGAAAAACTGTTTTTT
TRBV19	NA	NA	TRBJ1-5	CASSMESSNQPQHF	TGTGCCAGTAGTATGGAGAGTTCCAATCAGCCCCAGCATTTT
TRBV27	TRBD1	few	TRBJ1-5	CASSLLTGTGRVQPQHF	TGTGCCAGCAGTCTATTAACCGGGACAGGTAGGGTTCAGCCCCAGCATTTT
TRBV2	TRBD1	few	TRBJ2-7	CASSELGGRGFEQYF	TGTGCCAGCAGTGAATTAGGCGGCAGGGGGTTCGAGCAGTACTTC
TRBV5-1	NA	NA	TRBJ2-5	CASSLTVQETQYF	TGCGCCAGCAGCTTGACAGTCCAAGAGACCCAGTACTTC
TRBV19	TRBD1	NA	TRBJ1-4	CASRRDRGSEKLFF	TGTGCCAGTAGGAGGGACAGGGGTAGTGAAAAACTGTTTTTT
TRBV19	NA	NA	TRBJ2-1	CASSIQGALAYNEQFF	TGTGCCAGTAGTATCCAGGGCGCCCTAGCCTACAATGAGCAGTTCTTC
TRBV4-3	NA	NA	TRBJ2-7	CASSQEWGSSYEQYF	TGCGCCAGCAGCCAAGAATGGGGCAGCTCCTACGAGCAGTACTTC
TRBV10-3	NA	NA	TRBJ2-7	CAISESGAYEQYF	TGTGCCATCAGTGAGTCAGGGGCCTACGAGCAGTACTTC
TRBV6-2/TRBV6-3	TRBD2	NA	TRBJ2-1	CASSLRNLRGSYNEQFF	TGTGCCAGCAGTCTCCGAAACTTGCGCGGGAGTTACAATGAGCAGTTCTTC
TRBV28	TRBD2	NA	TRBJ2-3	CASSSLSKREGRDTDTQYF	TGTGCCAGCAGTTCCCTCTCGAAGCGGGAGGGCCGGGACACAGATACGCAGTATTTT
TRBV4-3	NA	NA	TRBJ2-1	CASSHFGELGNEQFF	TGCGCCAGCAGCCATTTCGGGGAACTCGGCAATGAGCAGTTCTTC
TRBV30	NA	NA	TRBJ1-6	CAWTGQGGSPLHF	TGTGCCTGGACAGGGCAGGGAGGCTCACCCCTCCACTTT
TRBV5-4	NA	NA	TRBJ2-3	CASSSGLATTDTQYF	TGTGCCAGCAGCTCGGGACTGGCAACCACAGATACGCAGTATTTT
TRBV2	TRBD1	NA	TRBJ2-7	CASSEGGDRSSYEQYF	TGTGCCAGCAGTGAAGGAGGGGACAGGTCCTCCTACGAGCAGTACTTC
TRBV15	NA	NA	TRBJ2-5	CATSSQYQETQYF	TGTGCCACCAGCAGTCAGTATCAAGAGACCCAGTACTTC
TRBV7-7	TRBD1	NA	TRBJ2-5	CASSFSAGGRETQYF	TGTGCTAGCAGCTTCAGTGCAGGGGGCAGGGAGACCCAGTACTTC
TRBV6-2/TRBV6-3	TRBD1	NA	TRBJ2-7	CASSYQQGYEQYF	TGTGCCAGCAGTTACCAACAGGGGTACGAGCAGTACTTC
TRBV11-2	NA	NA	TRBJ1-1	CASSLSYTEAFF	TGTGCCAGCAGCTTATCCTACACTGAAGCTTTCTTT
TRBV4-3	NA	NA	TRBJ1-1	CASSQAQGFWAEAFF	TGCGCCAGCAGCCAAGCTCAGGGTTTTTGGGCTGAAGCTTTCTTT
TRBV4-3	TRBD1	NA	TRBJ1-1	CASSQVTGVVGAFF	TGCGCCAGCAGCCAAGTAACAGGGGTCGTCGGAGCTTTCTTT
TRBV10-3	TRBD1	NA	TRBJ1-1	CAISDFQGEKPNTEAFF	TGTGCCATCAGTGATTTTCAGGGGGAAAAACCGAACACTGAAGCTTTCTTT
TRBV28	NA	NA	TRBJ1-2	CASSAGAGYGYTF	TGTGCCAGCAGCGCGGGGGCTGGCTATGGCTACACCTTC
TRBV9	TRBD2	NA	TRBJ2-3	CASSGGGLVGTQYF	TGTGCCAGCAGCGGTGGGGGACTAGTAGGTACGCAGTATTTT
TRBV5-4	NA	NA	TRBJ2-1	CASSLRVIGLSDNEQFF	TGTGCCAGCAGCCTGAGGGTAATCGGTCTCTCGGACAATGAGCAGTTCTTC
TRBV7-9	NA	once	TRBJ2-3	CASSPAGTAMQYF	TGTGCCAGCAGCCCCGCGGGGACAGCCATGCAGTATTTT
TRBV6-2/TRBV6-3	NA	NA	TRBJ2-5	CASSSIRESETQYF	TGTGCCAGCAGCTCTATACGGGAATCTGAGACCCAGTACTTC
TRBV6-5	NA	NA	TRBJ1-4	CASSYSMFGREKLFF	TGTGCCAGCAGTTACTCGATGTTTGGGAGGGAAAAACTGTTTTTT